The present TCR beta chain was sequenced within a study of CD8 T cells in ankylosing spondylitis. Whole-study findings and limits: Ankylosing spondylitis blood appeared to carry a characteristic TCR beta motif of eight or nine highly homologous variants.

Molecular-barcoded quantitative 5'-RACE produced these TCR beta libraries. TCRdb re-called the 5' RACE reads through MiXCR, storing one row per CDR3 protein. This sample has 500,000 to 550,000 distinct CDR3 sequences; roughly 13% occur once, and the top ten carry 6.8%. Germline V lookup: CDR1 DFQATT, CDR2 SNEGSKA (reference sequence). The CDR3 loop spans 13 amino acids. Trimming stripped 1 base from V and 8 bases from J, with 14 bases between. This clonotype was observed a few times. No antigen is known for it. Sequenced: blood, either unsorted or a sorted T cell fraction (not recorded which). This receptor was obtained from a male donor with ankylosing spondylitis. The chain is built from TRBV20-1 and TRBJ1-2; maybe TRBD1 (5 bases). The CDR3 sequence: CSARVAGTYGYTF. As DNA, the CDR3 is TGCAGTGCTAGAGTGGCAGGGACCTACGGCTACACCTTC.